The clone carrying this T cell receptor (beta chain) showed up many times. The antigen is unknown. The V end was cut by 2 bases, the J end by 5 bases, with 5 bases between. The CDR3 covers 11 residues. In germline, CDR1 is DFQATT, CDR2 SNEGSKA (reference sequence). Time point of the sample: sample taken at primary tumor resection. This sample stems from a study of spatial heterogeneity in lung cancer. Each CDR3 protein is one row after TCRdb ran MiXCR on the 5' RACE reads. Of 25,000 to 30,000 distinct CDR3 sequences listed, roughly 7.2% are singletons. Overall study results and limits: Mutation tallies in tumors tracked expanded intratumoral alpha and beta TCR counts.

V gene TRBV20-1 combines with J gene TRBJ2-3, with D hard to call. The clonotype originates from a male donor with early-stage non-small cell lung cancer. The sample was lung tumor tissue, taken at surgery. The CDR3 DNA reads TGCAGTGCTAGACTGGTAGATACGCAGTATTTT. This gives the protein CSARLVDTQYF.